A single sample gave rise to the 22 T cell receptor beta chains below, sequenced in a study of blood T cells in healthy people across ages. Primed by a sample-barcoded 5' primer and a J-beta primer mix, a second PCR proceeded for 7 to 11 cycles. Using its own MiXCR run on the 5' RACE reads, TCRdb lists one record per CDR3 protein. This sample has around 1,800,000 distinct CDR3 sequences; about 39% occur once, and the top ten carry 23%. The sample consisted of blood. The receptors stem from a human donor in good health.

This clonotype has more than one count but fewer than ten. The V call is TRBV7-3, the J call TRBJ2-2; D remains ambiguous. This CDR3 is built from 18 residues. Germline V lookup: CDR1 SGHTA, CDR2 FQGTGA. Trimming removed 4 bases from V and 2 bases from J, with 20 bases in between. This CDR3 is CASSSPIRRGPNTGELFF. The DNA for the CDR3 is TGTGCCAGCAGCTCCCCCATAAGAAGAGGACCTAACACCGGGGAGCTGTTTTTT.

This clonotype was observed many times. CDR3 sequence: CASSPAGDLQETQYF. CDR3 coding DNA: TGTGCCAGCAGTCCGGCGGGGGACCTACAAGAGACCCAGTACTTC. The chain recombines TRBV6-2 or TRBV6-3 with TRBJ2-5, with 7 positions matching TRBD2. The CDR3 spans 15 residues. V lost 5 bases and J lost 2; bases outside the gene matches: 8. Germline loops: CDR1 MNHEY, CDR2 SVGEGT.

This clonotype was detected a few times. This chain links TRBV14 with TRBJ2-1; 7 nucleotides match TRBD2. Germline V CDR1 and CDR2: SGHDN, FVKESK. The CDR3 sequence is 15 residues long. Trimming removed 1 base from V and 8 bases from J; junction bases left unmatched: 8. The CDR3 coding sequence is TGTGCCAGCAGCCAAGGAGTGACTAGCTTCGATGAGCAGTTCTTC. Protein: CASSQGVTSFDEQFF.

V is TRBV5-1 and J is TRBJ2-3; 16 bases fit TRBD2. The CDR3 totals 17 residues. V shed 3 bases and J 2 bases; nucleotides not matched to a gene: 3. The germline V gene has CDR1 SGHRS and CDR2 YFSETQ. CDR3 bases: TGCGCCAGCAGCTCCGGGACTAGCGGGGGGGCCACAGATACGCAGTATTTT. Its translation: CASSSGTSGGATDTQYF.

This clonotype appeared once. This rearrangement joins TRBV19 to TRBJ2-5, with 8 bases aligning to TRBD1. Germline CDR1 is LNHDA and CDR2 is SQIVND (reference sequence). The J segment lost 4 bases and the V segment lost 7 bases, leaving 8 bases of the junction unmatched. This CDR3 spans 14 amino acids. CDR3 in DNA: TGTGCCAGTAACAGAGGACAGGGAGGAGAGACCCAGTACTTC. The encoded protein is CASNRGQGGETQYF.

In its sample, this clonotype was seen a few times. Sequence at one end of the junction differs from germline and may be a read error. The rearrangement uses TRBV10-3 and TRBJ1-6; D remains ambiguous. The V gene's germline CDR1 is ENHRY and CDR2 SYGVKD. CDR3 length equals 14 residues. This CDR3 is CAIRTEEYNSPLHF. CDR3 DNA sequence: TGTGCCATCAGGACGGAGGAGTATAATTCGCCCCTCCACTTT.

The CDR3 here is CASSQYPSSAEAFF. In DNA form, the CDR3 reads TGCGCCAGCAGCCAATACCCTTCGTCTGCTGAAGCTTTCTTT. The V and J genes are TRBV4-3 and TRBJ1-1; no clear D. There are 14 residues in the CDR3. V was cut by 2 bases and J by 6 bases, with 13 bases left in between. CDR1 is LGHNA, CDR2 YSLEER, per germline.

Comments on this clonotype: Compared with germline, one end of the junction differs, possibly owing to a read error. This rearrangement joins TRBV3-1 to TRBJ1-1; D is unresolved. Germline CDR1 reads LGHDT; CDR2 reads YNNKEL (reference sequence). CDR3 length: 13 amino acids. The CDR3 DNA reads TGTGCCGGCAGCCTACCTTCAAACACTGAAGCTTTCTTT. This gives the protein CAGSLPSNTEAFF. Together with reference TRBV3-1 and TRBJ1-1, the CDR3 gives the full variable domain: DTAVSQTPKYLVTQMGNDKSIKCEQNLGHDTMYWYKQDSKKFLKIMFSYNNKELIINETVPNRFSPKSPDKAHLNLHINSLELGDSAVYFCAGSLPSNTEAFFGQGTRLTVV.

In its sample, this clonotype was seen a few times. As DNA, the CDR3 is TGCGCCAGCAGGTTAGGGACAGAGCAAACGACGCAGTATTTT. Translated, it gives CASRLGTEQTTQYF. The gene calls are TRBV5-1 and TRBJ2-3; 7 bases line up with TRBD1. J lost 9 bases, V lost 5 bases, and 12 bases had no gene match. Per the germline V gene, CDR1 is SGHRS and CDR2 is YFSETQ. This CDR3 contains 14 residues. Full variable domain (missing parts from reference TRBV5-1 and TRBJ2-3): KAGVTQTPRYLIKTRGQQVTLSCSPISGHRSVSWYQQTPGQGLQFLFEYFSETQRNKGNFPGRFSGRQFSNSRSEMNVSTLELGDSALYLCASRLGTEQTTQYFGPGTRLTVL.

DNA of the CDR3: TGCAGTGCCAGCCCCGGAGGGTTGAGGGAGCAGTACTTC. Protein: CSASPGGLREQYF. This sequence joins TRBV20-1 and TRBJ2-4, with a possible D match to TRBD2 (6 bases). This CDR3 is 13 amino acids long. The V and J ends lost 6 bases and 13 bases respectively, with 22 bases between them. CDR1 is DFQATT, CDR2 SNEGSKA, per germline (reference sequence).

This clonotype was recorded only once. This rearrangement joins TRBV9 to TRBJ2-3, with TRBD2 matching 8 bases. The CDR3 runs to 14 residues. From germline, CDR1 is SGDLS and CDR2 YYNGEE. The junction had 3 bases not matched to a gene; V was cut back by 0 bases and J by 6 bases. CDR3 amino acids: CASSVDGGADTQYF. In DNA form, the CDR3 reads TGTGCCAGCAGCGTAGACGGGGGGGCGGATACGCAGTATTTT.

This clonotype was counted only a few times. This chain links TRBV10-3 with TRBJ2-3; tentative D call: TRBD1 (8 bases). CDR3 length: 16 amino acids. The ends were cut back, 2 bases at V and 2 bases at J, with 14 bases in the middle. CDR1 is ENHRY, CDR2 SYGVKD, per germline. DNA for the CDR3: TGTGCCATCAGTGAGGGACAGGGAGGGGACACAGATACGCAGTATTTT. This codes for CAISEGQGGDTDTQYF.

The gene calls are TRBV9 and TRBJ2-1, with TRBD1 matching over 7 bases. V was pared by 0 bases and J by 0 bases, with 9 bases of the junction left unmatched. The CDR3 length is 18 residues. Germline CDR1 and CDR2: SGDLS and YYNGEE. The CDR3 sequence is CASSVEIGTASSYNEQFF. The CDR3 nucleotides are TGTGCCAGCAGCGTAGAAATTGGGACAGCCAGCTCCTACAATGAGCAGTTCTTC.

V gene TRBV12-3 or TRBV12-4 combines with J gene TRBJ1-6; D unresolved. The CDR3 runs to 13 residues. Trimming took 3 bases from V and 10 from J, leaving 10 bases between them. The CDR3 loop is CASSFGKASPLHF. CDR3 coding DNA: TGTGCCAGCAGTTTTGGGAAGGCATCACCCCTCCACTTT.

This clonotype occurred a few times. This CDR3 reads CAITGGNTGELFF. In DNA, the CDR3 is TGTGCCATCACCGGCGGTAACACCGGGGAGCTGTTTTTT. The V and J genes are TRBV10-3 and TRBJ2-2; D call uncertain. This CDR3 contains 13 residues. The germline V gene encodes CDR1 ENHRY and CDR2 SYGVKD. V shed 7 bases and J shed 2 bases, with 8 bases lying between them.

The CDR3 loop reads CASRQSPLGSGQYF. As DNA, the CDR3 is TGCGCCAGCAGGCAGAGCCCACTCGGATCGGGGCAGTACTTC. This sequence joins TRBV5-1 and TRBJ2-7, with no clear D. The CDR3 runs 14 residues. Trimming shortened V by 5 bases and J by 9 bases, and 21 bases separated the two germline ends. Looked up from germline, CDR1 is SGHRS and CDR2 is YFSETQ.

There are a few counts of this clonotype. One end of the junction does not line up with germline, which may come from a read error. The chain carries TRBV6-5 and TRBJ1-2; D perhaps matches TRBD1 (6 bases). Germline loops: CDR1 MNHEY, CDR2 SVGAGI. The CDR3 consists of 13 residues. The CDR3 DNA reads as TGTGCCAACAGTTCAACAGGGAGCTATGGCAACACCTTC. This codes for CANSSTGSYGNTF.

The chain recombines TRBV12-3 or TRBV12-4 with TRBJ2-1; 13 bases agree with TRBD2. This CDR3 has 16 amino acids. J gave up 3 bases and V 5 bases, and 4 bases lay outside the gene matches. In DNA, the CDR3 is TGTGCCAGCAGTCCCTGGACTAGCGGGGGCTACAATGAGCAGTTCTTC. It encodes CASSPWTSGGYNEQFF.

The table lists this clonotype with a few counts. The chain carries TRBV7-3 and TRBJ1-2; D is possibly TRBD1 (6 bases). Trimming pared 7 bases from V and 1 base from J, leaving 19 bases between. Per germline, CDR1 SGHTA and CDR2 FQGTGA. CDR3 length: 16 residues. The CDR3 sequence: CASKRLGTPDNYGYTF. The CDR3, as DNA: TGTGCCAGCAAGAGATTAGGGACACCAGATAACTATGGCTACACCTTC. The full variable domain, with the rest looked up from reference TRBV7-3 and TRBJ1-2, is GAGVSQTPSNKVTEKGKYVELRCDPISGHTALYWYRQSLGQGPEFLIYFQGTGAADDSGLPNDRFFAVRPEGSVSTLKIQRTERGDSAVYLCASKRLGTPDNYGYTFGSGTRLTVV.

This clonotype was picked up a small number of times. The chain carries TRBV5-1 and TRBJ2-3, with a tentative D call TRBD2 (6 bases). Germline V gene lookup returns CDR1 SGHRS and CDR2 YFSETQ. The ends were cut back, 2 bases at V and 9 bases at J, with 22 bases in the middle. This CDR3 is built from 16 residues. The CDR3: CASSLGTPRVGSTQYF. In DNA, the CDR3 is TGCGCCAGCAGCTTAGGGACTCCGCGGGTCGGGTCGACGCAGTATTTT.

In its sample, this clonotype was seen a few times. This chain uses TRBV6-5 with TRBJ2-5, with D possibly matching TRBD1 (5 bases). The J call may be mistaken, given a closer DNA end match to TRBJ2-7. Germline V gene sequence: CDR1 MNHEY, CDR2 SVGAGI. The CDR3 is 16 amino acids. The CDR3 here is CASSYSIGEFSSEQYF. DNA for the CDR3: TGTGCCAGCAGTTACTCGATAGGGGAATTTTCTTCCGAGCAGTACTTC.

The chain recombines TRBV29-1 with TRBJ2-1; 8 nucleotides align to TRBD2. Per the germline V gene, CDR1 is SQVTM and CDR2 is ANQGSEA. V dropped 3 bases and J dropped 3; count of bases not matched to a gene: 1. The CDR3 totals 13 residues. CDR3 DNA: TGCAGCGTTGACCGGGGGGGCTACAATGAGCAGTTCTTC. Its protein product is CSVDRGGYNEQFF.